This TCR beta chain derives from a study of T cells in Graves' hyperthyroidism and ophthalmopathy (dated by TCRdb to the late 2010s). Regarding the complete study: TCR V-J signatures able to tell the groups apart were searched for in a discovery cohort of 95 or so patients, of whom over 40 had Graves' ophthalmopathy and roughly 57 had stable Graves' hyperthyroidism. After sampling, hyperthyroidism patients received methimazole starting at 30 mg daily, and ophthalmopathy patients received high-dose intravenous methylprednisolone. The paper reports TCR Vbeta CDR3 sequencing of over 120 peripheral blood samples: around 45 ophthalmopathy, 70 to 85 hyperthyroidism and around 17 progressor patients. Prospective prediction of ophthalmopathy was tested in an independent validation cohort of 18 to 20 hyperthyroidism patients and 17 patients who later progressed to ophthalmopathy. In several Graves' hyperthyroidism patients, the study also compared T-cell repertoires from thyroid tissue with T-cell repertoires from blood. The roughly 100 discovery patients were randomly divided into training and test sets at a 7:3 ratio. What the authors observed across the whole study: During validation, the model predicted progression to ophthalmopathy a median of about 6.5 months ahead of onset, with approximately 71% sensitivity and more than 72% specificity. No statistical method was used to set the sample size in advance, and investigators knew the group allocation. Most expanded thyroid clonotypes (frequency above 0.001) were also detected in blood, a finding suggesting that blood repertoires may reflect thyroid immune responses. Ophthalmopathy was separated from stable hyperthyroidism by a 13 V-J signature model, with 85% to 90% sensitivity and around 81% specificity obtained in cross-validation and 80%/75% obtained in testing.

V and J lose 3 bases and 8 bases, and a span of 13 bases separates them. Its CDR3 holds 12 amino acids, cysteine through phenylalanine. The DNA shown is the 36-base CDR3, in frame from base 1. Taken from the germline V gene (reference sequence), the CDR1 and CDR2 loops are DFQATT and SNEGSKA. Patients with uncontrolled infections, other autoimmune diseases, pregnancy or lactation were excluded. Diagnoses were established on the basis of clinical symptoms, serum thyroxine and TRAb, thyroid ultrasound, and orbital computed tomography. Total RNA was extracted with Trizol reagent, and quality was checked on an Agilent 2100 Bioanalyzer. TCR beta CDR3 regions were amplified from RNA transcripts. A first-round RT-PCR of the TCR CDR3 used the HTBI primer set with the Qiagen OneStep RT-PCR kit. The libraries were constructed in a second round of multiplex PCR and then size-selected and purified. Sequencing of the libraries was done on an Illumina HiSeq2000 using paired-end 100 bp reads. In the original analysis: Raw data were processed with SOAPnuke, discarding reads with adapters, uncalled bases, mean Phred below 15, or no exact constant-primer or identifier match. High-quality paired reads were merged with COPE v1.2.5, and unique nucleotide sequences were defined as clonotypes. Clonotypes were aligned to IMGT TRBV, TRBD and TRBJ reference segments using MiTCR v1.1. Only V-J combinations with frequency above 0.0001, covering 99% to 99.2% of repertoires, were analysed. The TCS score was defined as F50 (clonal expansion) divided by E x V (chaos), with BLOSUM62-based TCRdist calculated between CDR3 peptides within each V-J. Welch's t-statistics and random forest reduced fewer than 600 V-J features to 13, which were used in a naive Bayes classifier (R e1071). The Morisita-Horn index was used to measure how similar the thyroid and blood repertoires were. The raw public reads went through TCRdb reprocessing: fastp at Q25, MiXCR clone calling, in-frame beta chains kept. Here each entry gathers all rows of one CDR3 protein and keeps the most common genes and DNA. The V and J calls reflect TCRdb's pipeline rather than the authors' work. Within this sample are roughly 500,000 distinct CDR3 sequences, with roughly 46% of them counted one time only. Clones ranked in the top ten supply around 20% of the sample.

With respect to this clonotype: It has no known antigen specificity. No quality values exist for individual bases; no much larger clone is one base distant.

The sequence derives from an adult woman with Graves' disease, either hyperthyroidism or ophthalmopathy (not recorded which). The sequenced material came from peripheral blood or thyroid tissue (not recorded which). This sequence uses TRBV20-1 and TRBJ1-2, with a weak D call of TRBD1 (5 bases match). The DNA sequence is as follows: TGCAGTGCTAGGGGACCGCTAAAGGGCTACACCTTC. Its protein product is CSARGPLKGYTF.